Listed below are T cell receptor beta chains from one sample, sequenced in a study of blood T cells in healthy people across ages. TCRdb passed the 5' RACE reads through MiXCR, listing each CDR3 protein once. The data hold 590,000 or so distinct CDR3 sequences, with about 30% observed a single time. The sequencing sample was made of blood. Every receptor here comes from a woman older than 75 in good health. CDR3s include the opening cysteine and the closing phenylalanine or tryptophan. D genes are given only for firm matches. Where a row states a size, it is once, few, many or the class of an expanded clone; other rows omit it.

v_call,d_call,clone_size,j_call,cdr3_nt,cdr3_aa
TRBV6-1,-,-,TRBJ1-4,TGTGCCAGCAGCCACGTACTTGGAGGGGAGGTGGGGAATGAAAAACTGTTTTTT,CASSHVLGGEVGNEKLFF
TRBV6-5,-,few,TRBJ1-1,TGTGCCAGCACCAGTGGAGACATCATGGGCACTGAAGCTTTCTTT,CASTSGDIMGTEAFF
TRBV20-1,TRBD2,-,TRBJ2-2,TGCAGTGCGCCCTCGGGGACTAGCTATGGTCGTGGCACCGGGGAGCTGTTTTTT,CSAPSGTSYGRGTGELFF
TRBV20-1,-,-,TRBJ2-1,TGCAGTGCTAGAGATAGGGGCGGCCCTGCGTACAATGAGCAGTTCTTC,CSARDRGGPAYNEQFF
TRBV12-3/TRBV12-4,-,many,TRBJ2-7,TGTGCCAGCAGTTTAGGTCATTCCGAGCAGTACTTC,CASSLGHSEQYF
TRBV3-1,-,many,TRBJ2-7,TGTGCCAGCAGTCGCCGGGACACGAGCTCCTACGAGCAGTACTTC,CASSRRDTSSYEQYF
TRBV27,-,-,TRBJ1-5,TGTGCCAGCAAGGGGGGCAGGTATAGCAATCAGCCCCAGCATTTT,CASKGGRYSNQPQHF
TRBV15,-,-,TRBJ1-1,TGTGCCACCAGCGACAGCATAAACACTGAAGCTTTCTTT,CATSDSINTEAFF
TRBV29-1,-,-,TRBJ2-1,TGCAGCGTTGGGACCACGGCGAATGAGCAGTTCTTC,CSVGTTANEQFF
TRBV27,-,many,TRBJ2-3,TGTGCCAGCAGTAGGACCACAGATACGCAGTATTTT,CASSRTTDTQYF
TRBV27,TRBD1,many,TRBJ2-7,TGTGCCAGCAGTTTAGAGACAGGGATTACCGAGCAGTACTTC,CASSLETGITEQYF
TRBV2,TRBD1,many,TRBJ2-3,TGTGCCAGCAATGGACAGGGTTTTGCAGATACGCAGTATTTT,CASNGQGFADTQYF
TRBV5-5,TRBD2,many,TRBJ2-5,TGTGCCAGCAGCTTAGGACTAGCGGGGTACGAGCCCCAGTACTTC,CASSLGLAGYEPQYF
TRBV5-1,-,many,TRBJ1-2,TGCGCCAGCAGCTTGGGACGCGGGTTGCTCCTGTATGGCTACACCTTC,CASSLGRGLLLYGYTF
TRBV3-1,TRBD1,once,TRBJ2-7,TGTGCCAGCAGCCACCACAGGGGCCTATTGATCTACGAGCAGTACTTC,CASSHHRGLLIYEQYF
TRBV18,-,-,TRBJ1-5,TGTGCCAGCTCACCCTCCCTTAATCAGCCCCAGCATTTT,CASSPSLNQPQHF
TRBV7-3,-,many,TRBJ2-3,TGTGCCAGCAGCTTAAGGGCAGGGGGGGGAACAGATACGCAGTATTTT,CASSLRAGGGTDTQYF
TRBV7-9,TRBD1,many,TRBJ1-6,TGTGCCAGCAGCCCCTCTCAGGGGGCAAGTTCACCCCTCCACTTT,CASSPSQGASSPLHF
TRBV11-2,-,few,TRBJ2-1,TGTGCCGGCAGCCGCCTCCGGCTTGGGGATGAGCAGTTCTTC,CAGSRLRLGDEQFF
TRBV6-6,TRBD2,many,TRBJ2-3,TGTGCCAGCAGTTACGGGTCGACTAGCGGGTCAGATACGCAGTATTTT,CASSYGSTSGSDTQYF
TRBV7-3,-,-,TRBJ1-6,TGTGCCAGCAGCTTAAGTTGCGGGACGGGGACTGAAACCCTCCACTTT,CASSLSCGTGTETLHF
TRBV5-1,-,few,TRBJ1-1,TGCGCCAGCAGCTTGAAATGGAAGAACACTGAAGCTTTCTTT,CASSLKWKNTEAFF
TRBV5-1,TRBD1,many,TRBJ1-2,TGCGCCAGCAGCTTCCAACAGGGGAACTATGGCTACACCTTC,CASSFQQGNYGYTF
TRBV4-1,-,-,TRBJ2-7,TGCGCCAGCAGCCAACAACTGCGGGACGACTCCTACGAGCAGTACTTC,CASSQQLRDDSYEQYF
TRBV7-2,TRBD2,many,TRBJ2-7,TGTGCCAGCAGACTACTAGCGGGGGGGTCCTACGAGCAGTACTTC,CASRLLAGGSYEQYF
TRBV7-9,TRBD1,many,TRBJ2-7,TGTGCCGGCCGGGGGGACAGGGTCCACGAGCAGTACTTC,CAGRGDRVHEQYF
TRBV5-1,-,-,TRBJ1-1,TGCGCCAGCAGCTTGGGGGTGACAGGCGTGAACACTGAAGCTTTCTTT,CASSLGVTGVNTEAFF
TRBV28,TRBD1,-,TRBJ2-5,TGTGCCAGTAGACAGGGGGCGAAACGTAGAGAGACCCAGTACTTC,CASRQGAKRRETQYF
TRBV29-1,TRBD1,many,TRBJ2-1,TGCAGCGGGGGGGGACAGGGATACAATGAGCAGTTCTTC,CSGGGQGYNEQFF
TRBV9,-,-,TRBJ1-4,TGTGCCAGCAGCGTAGGTCGTCAGCGAAATGAAAAACTGTTTTTT,CASSVGRQRNEKLFF
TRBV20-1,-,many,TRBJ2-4,TGCAGTGCTCTACAGGGAGGTTTGGTAAACATTCAGTACTTC,CSALQGGLVNIQYF
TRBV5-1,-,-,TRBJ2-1,TGCGCCAGCAGCGCGGAACTAGTCAATGAGCAGTTCTTC,CASSAELVNEQFF